These T cell receptor beta chains were read from a single sample in a study of blood T cell repertoires in COVID-19. Assay used: immunoSEQ multiplex PCR; TCRdb lists only in-frame clones, some missing. The sample lists 250,000 to 350,000 clones; around four fifths were seen once. The sample consisted of peripheral blood. All receptors derive from a woman aged 45-65 years with active or convalescent COVID-19. The CDR3 runs from the conserved cysteine through the conserved F or W. Fields, in order: J gene, clone size, V gene, CDR3 length, D gene, CDR3 DNA, CDR3 protein. D genes are given only for firm matches. Expanded clones are given a class, and other clones once, few, many or no size at all.

j_gene: TRBJ2-1
abundance: NA
v_gene: TRBV13
len: 18
d_gene: TRBD2
CDR3nt: TGTGCCAGCAGCTTAGAGGGGCCATTAGCGGGAGTCTACAATGAGCAGTTCTTC
CDR3aa: CASSLEGPLAGVYNEQFF

j_gene: TRBJ1-6
abundance: NA
v_gene: TRBV5-6
len: 17
d_gene: TRBD1
CDR3nt: TGTGCCAGCAGCCCGCGCCTCCGTCAGGGGGCCCAATCACCCCTCCACTTT
CDR3aa: CASSPRLRQGAQSPLHF

j_gene: TRBJ2-3
abundance: NA
v_gene: TRBV5-1
len: 14
d_gene: NA
CDR3nt: TGCGCCAGCAGCTTGTGGGGGCAAGGGGATACGCAGTATTTT
CDR3aa: CASSLWGQGDTQYF

j_gene: TRBJ2-7
abundance: few
v_gene: TRBV27
len: 18
d_gene: TRBD1
CDR3nt: TGTGCCAGCAGTTTGCTTGGCTCCGGGACAGAACCCTCCTACGAGCAGTACTTC
CDR3aa: CASSLLGSGTEPSYEQYF

j_gene: TRBJ2-3
abundance: NA
v_gene: TRBV18
len: 15
d_gene: TRBD1
CDR3nt: TGTGCCAGCTCACCGAGGACAGGGGTCACAGATACGCAGTATTTT
CDR3aa: CASSPRTGVTDTQYF

j_gene: TRBJ1-5
abundance: NA
v_gene: TRBV18
len: 13
d_gene: NA
CDR3nt: TGTGCCAGCTCATCCGAGGTACATCAGCCCCAGCATTTT
CDR3aa: CASSSEVHQPQHF

j_gene: TRBJ2-7
abundance: NA
v_gene: TRBV11-2
len: 13
d_gene: NA
CDR3nt: TGTGCCAGCAGCTCCGTCGGAGTCTACGAGCAGTACTTC
CDR3aa: CASSSVGVYEQYF

j_gene: TRBJ2-3
abundance: NA
v_gene: TRBV7-9
len: 12
d_gene: NA
CDR3nt: TGTGCCAGCAGTAAAGAGGCAGATACGCAGTATTTT
CDR3aa: CASSKEADTQYF

j_gene: TRBJ2-2
abundance: NA
v_gene: TRBV7-8
len: 14
d_gene: NA
CDR3nt: TGTGCCAGCAGCTTAGCGTGGGGGCACGGGGAGCTGTTTTTT
CDR3aa: CASSLAWGHGELFF

j_gene: TRBJ2-1
abundance: few
v_gene: TRBV28
len: 15
d_gene: TRBD2
CDR3nt: TGTGCCAGCCAGCCTCCGGGACTAGGAACCAATGAGCAGTTCTTC
CDR3aa: CASQPPGLGTNEQFF

j_gene: TRBJ1-2
abundance: NA
v_gene: TRBV18
len: 18
d_gene: TRBD1
CDR3nt: TGTGCCAGCTCACCTCTGGGCCACCAAGGGGGCTCGGGCTATGGCTACACCTTC
CDR3aa: CASSPLGHQGGSGYGYTF

j_gene: TRBJ2-1
abundance: NA
v_gene: TRBV5-6
len: 15
d_gene: TRBD1
CDR3nt: TGTGCCAGCAGCTGGCGGGGGACAGGGTCAGAAGAGCAGTTCTTC
CDR3aa: CASSWRGTGSEEQFF

j_gene: TRBJ1-1
abundance: NA
v_gene: TRBV6-4
len: 14
d_gene: NA
CDR3nt: TGTGCCAGCAGCAAACAGGGAGGGAGCACTGAAGCTTTCTTT
CDR3aa: CASSKQGGSTEAFF

j_gene: TRBJ1-4
abundance: NA
v_gene: TRBV6-5
len: 14
d_gene: NA
CDR3nt: TGTGCCAGCAGCCACCGACAGACCTATGAAAAACTGTTTTTT
CDR3aa: CASSHRQTYEKLFF

j_gene: TRBJ2-1
abundance: once
v_gene: TRBV24-1
len: 14
d_gene: NA
CDR3nt: TGTGCCACCAGTGTTACAGGAGGGAGGAATGAGCAGTTCTTC
CDR3aa: CATSVTGGRNEQFF

j_gene: TRBJ1-1
abundance: NA
v_gene: TRBV27
len: 14
d_gene: NA
CDR3nt: TGTGCCAGCAGTTTGTGGGGCACAGGGACTGAAGCTTTCTTT
CDR3aa: CASSLWGTGTEAFF

j_gene: TRBJ2-2
abundance: few
v_gene: TRBV7-6
len: 16
d_gene: TRBD1
CDR3nt: TGTGCCAGCAGCTCTCAGACAGGGTCGAACACCGGGGAGCTGTTTTTT
CDR3aa: CASSSQTGSNTGELFF

j_gene: TRBJ2-1
abundance: few
v_gene: TRBV18
len: 13
d_gene: TRBD1
CDR3nt: TGTGCCAGCGGGGACAGGTTCGGCGATGAGCAGTTCTTC
CDR3aa: CASGDRFGDEQFF

j_gene: TRBJ1-2
abundance: NA
v_gene: TRBV7-9
len: 16
d_gene: NA
CDR3nt: TGTGCCAGCAGCTTAGTGGGGGGGCATCAGAGCATTGGCTACACCTTC
CDR3aa: CASSLVGGHQSIGYTF

j_gene: TRBJ2-1
abundance: NA
v_gene: TRBV11-2
len: 16
d_gene: NA
CDR3nt: TGTGCCAGCAGCTTAGGGGGGCACCGGACCTACAATGAGCAGTTCTTC
CDR3aa: CASSLGGHRTYNEQFF

j_gene: TRBJ1-2
abundance: NA
v_gene: TRBV2
len: 12
d_gene: TRBD1
CDR3nt: TGTGCGCTAGGGGGCGGCAACTATGGCTACACCTTC
CDR3aa: CALGGGNYGYTF

j_gene: TRBJ1-4
abundance: NA
v_gene: TRBV24-1
len: 17
d_gene: NA
CDR3nt: TGTGCCACCCCCGGGCGCAGGGAACCACAGTATAATGAAAAACTGTTTTTT
CDR3aa: CATPGRREPQYNEKLFF

j_gene: TRBJ2-3
abundance: NA
v_gene: TRBV25-1
len: 13
d_gene: TRBD1
CDR3nt: TGTGCCAGCAGTGATAGGGGGCAAGATACGCAGTATTTT
CDR3aa: CASSDRGQDTQYF

j_gene: TRBJ2-1
abundance: once
v_gene: TRBV3-1/TRBV3-2
len: 15
d_gene: TRBD1
CDR3nt: TGTGCCAGCAGCCCGGGGACAGGGGTCTACAATGAGCAGTTCTTC
CDR3aa: CASSPGTGVYNEQFF

j_gene: TRBJ1-5
abundance: NA
v_gene: TRBV27
len: 13
d_gene: TRBD1
CDR3nt: TGTGCCAGCAACGACAGGGACAATCAGCCCCAGCATTTT
CDR3aa: CASNDRDNQPQHF

j_gene: TRBJ2-1
abundance: NA
v_gene: TRBV2
len: 20
d_gene: NA
CDR3nt: TGTGCCAGCAGTCGACCGACAGTACCAGTTCCCCCCCTCTCCTACAATGAGCAGTTCTTC
CDR3aa: CASSRPTVPVPPLSYNEQFF

j_gene: TRBJ1-4
abundance: NA
v_gene: TRBV25-1
len: 12
d_gene: NA
CDR3nt: TGTGCCAGCAGTCTCGCCTCGGGGAGACTGTTTTTT
CDR3aa: CASSLASGRLFF

j_gene: TRBJ2-5
abundance: NA
v_gene: TRBV6-6
len: 12
d_gene: NA
CDR3nt: TGTGCCAGCAGGAGAAACCAAGAGACCCAGTACTTC
CDR3aa: CASRRNQETQYF

j_gene: TRBJ1-3
abundance: once
v_gene: TRBV19
len: 16
d_gene: TRBD1
CDR3nt: TGTGCCAGTAGCCGCTCACAGGGGGCGAAGGGAAACACCATATATTTT
CDR3aa: CASSRSQGAKGNTIYF

j_gene: TRBJ1-4
abundance: NA
v_gene: TRBV5-1
len: 15
d_gene: NA
CDR3nt: TGCGCCAGCAGCCGTACAACCAGGAACAATGAAAAACTGTTTTTT
CDR3aa: CASSRTTRNNEKLFF

j_gene: TRBJ1-1
abundance: NA
v_gene: TRBV3-1/TRBV3-2
len: 14
d_gene: NA
CDR3nt: TGTGCCAGCAGCCAAGCTAGGGGGTACACTGAAGCTTTCTTT
CDR3aa: CASSQARGYTEAFF

j_gene: TRBJ1-5
abundance: NA
v_gene: TRBV7-9
len: 14
d_gene: NA
CDR3nt: TGTGCCAGCAGCTGGGGGGGGAGCAATCAGCCCCAGCATTTT
CDR3aa: CASSWGGSNQPQHF

j_gene: TRBJ1-6
abundance: NA
v_gene: TRBV7-3
len: 15
d_gene: TRBD1
CDR3nt: TGTGCCAGCAGCTGGGACAGGGGCTATAATTCACCCCTCCACTTT
CDR3aa: CASSWDRGYNSPLHF

j_gene: TRBJ2-7
abundance: NA
v_gene: TRBV5-1
len: 11
d_gene: NA
CDR3nt: TGCGCCAGCAGCCGTGCCTACGAGCAGTACTTC
CDR3aa: CASSRAYEQYF

j_gene: TRBJ2-1
abundance: few
v_gene: TRBV2
len: 16
d_gene: TRBD2
CDR3nt: TGTGCCAGCACCAAAGGGGGGCTAGCGGGAAACAATGAGCAGTTCTTC
CDR3aa: CASTKGGLAGNNEQFF

j_gene: TRBJ1-2
abundance: few
v_gene: TRBV7-9
len: 13
d_gene: NA
CDR3nt: TGTGCCAGCACCAGTTCGGGGATCTATGGCTACACCTTC
CDR3aa: CASTSSGIYGYTF

j_gene: TRBJ1-1
abundance: NA
v_gene: TRBV27
len: 14
d_gene: TRBD1
CDR3nt: TGTGCCAGCAGTCGGGGACAGATGAACACTGAAGCTTTCTTT
CDR3aa: CASSRGQMNTEAFF

j_gene: TRBJ2-7
abundance: NA
v_gene: TRBV5-6
len: 18
d_gene: TRBD2
CDR3nt: TGTGCCAGCAGCTTTGTAGGTCTAGCGGGAGGGTTGGCCTACGAGCAGTACTTC
CDR3aa: CASSFVGLAGGLAYEQYF

j_gene: TRBJ2-7
abundance: NA
v_gene: TRBV27
len: 17
d_gene: NA
CDR3nt: TGTGCCAGCAGTCCGAGGAACCAGGGGCCCATGAGGTACGAGCAGTACTTC
CDR3aa: CASSPRNQGPMRYEQYF

j_gene: TRBJ2-3
abundance: NA
v_gene: TRBV27
len: 14
d_gene: TRBD2
CDR3nt: TGTGCCAGCAGTTTAGGGACTAGATCAGATACGCAGTATTTT
CDR3aa: CASSLGTRSDTQYF

j_gene: TRBJ1-5
abundance: NA
v_gene: TRBV30
len: 13
d_gene: NA
CDR3nt: TGTGCCTGGAGTGTAGGGGGGGCTCAGCCCCAGCATTTT
CDR3aa: CAWSVGGAQPQHF

j_gene: TRBJ2-1
abundance: NA
v_gene: TRBV28
len: 14
d_gene: TRBD1
CDR3nt: TGTGCCAGCAACTTCGACAGGGTGAACAATGAGCAGTTCTTC
CDR3aa: CASNFDRVNNEQFF

j_gene: TRBJ1-2
abundance: NA
v_gene: TRBV21-1
len: 12
d_gene: NA
CDR3nt: TGTGCCAGCAAGGGAGTTGGATATGGCTACACCTTC
CDR3aa: CASKGVGYGYTF

j_gene: TRBJ2-7
abundance: NA
v_gene: TRBV29-1
len: 12
d_gene: TRBD1
CDR3nt: TGCAGCGTTCGGACAGGATTCGGCGAGCAGTACTTC
CDR3aa: CSVRTGFGEQYF

j_gene: TRBJ2-1
abundance: NA
v_gene: TRBV5-1
len: 15
d_gene: NA
CDR3nt: TGCGCCAGCAGCTTGGGTTACAGCTCCTACAATGAGCAGTTCTTC
CDR3aa: CASSLGYSSYNEQFF

j_gene: TRBJ1-2
abundance: few
v_gene: TRBV29-1
len: 13
d_gene: NA
CDR3nt: TGCAGCGTTGAAGCCCAGACAGTTGGAGGCTACACCTTC
CDR3aa: CSVEAQTVGGYTF

j_gene: TRBJ2-2
abundance: NA
v_gene: TRBV4-2
len: 21
d_gene: NA
CDR3nt: TGTGCCAGCAGCCAGCCCCGGGACAGACTTAGCGGAAACGTAAACACCGGGGAGCTGTTTTTT
CDR3aa: CASSQPRDRLSGNVNTGELFF

j_gene: TRBJ1-1
abundance: NA
v_gene: TRBV7-9
len: 14
d_gene: TRBD1
CDR3nt: TGTGCCAGCAGGCCGACAGGGATGAACACTGAAGCTTTCTTT
CDR3aa: CASRPTGMNTEAFF

j_gene: TRBJ2-7
abundance: NA
v_gene: TRBV7-8
len: 18
d_gene: TRBD1
CDR3nt: TGTGCCAGCAGCTTAGTTACGGCGACCGGGACAGGGGGTAAAGAGCAGTACTTC
CDR3aa: CASSLVTATGTGGKEQYF

j_gene: TRBJ2-7
abundance: once
v_gene: TRBV19
len: 14
d_gene: TRBD2
CDR3nt: TGTGCCAGTAGGTCTGGGCGGGAGGGCGACGAGCAGTACTTC
CDR3aa: CASRSGREGDEQYF